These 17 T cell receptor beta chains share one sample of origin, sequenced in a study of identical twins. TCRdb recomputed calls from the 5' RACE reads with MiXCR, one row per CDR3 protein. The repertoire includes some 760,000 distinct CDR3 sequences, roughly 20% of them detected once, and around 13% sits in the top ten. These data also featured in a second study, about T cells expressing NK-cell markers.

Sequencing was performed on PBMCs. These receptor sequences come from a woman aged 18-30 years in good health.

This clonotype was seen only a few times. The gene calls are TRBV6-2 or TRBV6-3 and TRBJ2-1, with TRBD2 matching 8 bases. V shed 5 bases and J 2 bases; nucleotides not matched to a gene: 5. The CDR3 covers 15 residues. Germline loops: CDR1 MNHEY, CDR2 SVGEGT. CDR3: CASSPGGSAYNEQFF. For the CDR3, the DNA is TGTGCCAGCAGTCCGGGGGGGTCGGCCTACAATGAGCAGTTCTTC.

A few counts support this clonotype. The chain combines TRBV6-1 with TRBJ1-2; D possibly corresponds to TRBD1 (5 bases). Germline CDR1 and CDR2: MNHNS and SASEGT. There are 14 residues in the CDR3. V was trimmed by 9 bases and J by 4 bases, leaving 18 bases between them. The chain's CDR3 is CASSPLDSVYGYTF. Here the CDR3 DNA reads TGTGCCAGTTCTCCCCTCGACAGCGTCTATGGCTACACCTTC.

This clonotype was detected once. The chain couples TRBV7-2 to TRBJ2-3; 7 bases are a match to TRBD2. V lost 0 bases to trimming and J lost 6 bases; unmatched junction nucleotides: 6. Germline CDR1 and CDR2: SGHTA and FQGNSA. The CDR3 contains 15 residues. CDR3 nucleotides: TGTGCCAGCAGCTTAGCGGGAGGGGCGTGGGATACGCAGTATTTT. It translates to CASSLAGGAWDTQYF.

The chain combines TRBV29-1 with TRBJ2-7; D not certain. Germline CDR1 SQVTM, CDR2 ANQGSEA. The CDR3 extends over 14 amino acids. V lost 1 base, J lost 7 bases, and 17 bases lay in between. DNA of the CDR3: TGCAGCGTTGAAGTTCCCGGCCTCAGGAGTGAGCAGTACTTC. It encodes CSVEVPGLRSEQYF.

CDR3 DNA: TGCGCCAGTCGTCTAGGCTACTTCACAGATACGCAGTATTTT. Translation: CASRLGYFTDTQYF. The gene calls are TRBV5-1 and TRBJ2-3; no firm D call. Germline-derived CDR1 and CDR2 are SGHRS and YFSETQ. The V and J ends lost 8 bases and 2 bases respectively, with 15 bases between them. The CDR3 totals 14 residues.

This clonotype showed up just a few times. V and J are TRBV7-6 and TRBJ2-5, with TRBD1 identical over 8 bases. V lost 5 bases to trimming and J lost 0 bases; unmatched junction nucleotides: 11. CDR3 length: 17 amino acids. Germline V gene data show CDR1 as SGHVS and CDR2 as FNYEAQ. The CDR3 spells CASSPWTGLLNQETQYF. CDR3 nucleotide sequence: TGTGCCAGCAGCCCCTGGACAGGGCTGCTTAACCAAGAGACCCAGTACTTC.

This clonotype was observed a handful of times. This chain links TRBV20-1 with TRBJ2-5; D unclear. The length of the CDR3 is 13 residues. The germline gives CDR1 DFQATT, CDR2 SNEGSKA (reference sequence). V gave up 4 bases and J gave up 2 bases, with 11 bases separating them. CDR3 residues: CSAMDGPQETQYF. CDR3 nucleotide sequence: TGCAGTGCTATGGACGGACCGCAAGAGACCCAGTACTTC.

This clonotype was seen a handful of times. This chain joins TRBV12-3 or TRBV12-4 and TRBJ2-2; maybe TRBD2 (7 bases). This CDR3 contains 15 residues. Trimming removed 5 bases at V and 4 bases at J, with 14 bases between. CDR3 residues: CASSTTGRGTGELFF. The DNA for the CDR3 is TGTGCCAGCAGTACCACAGGGAGGGGCACCGGGGAGCTGTTTTTT.

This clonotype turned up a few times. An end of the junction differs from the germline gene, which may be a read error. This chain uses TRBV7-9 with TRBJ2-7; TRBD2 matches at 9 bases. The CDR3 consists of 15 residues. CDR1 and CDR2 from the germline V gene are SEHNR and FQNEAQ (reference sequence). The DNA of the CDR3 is TGTGCCAGCAGTTTAGGAAGTAGCGGGAGCTACGAGCAGTACTTC. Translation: CASSLGSSGSYEQYF.

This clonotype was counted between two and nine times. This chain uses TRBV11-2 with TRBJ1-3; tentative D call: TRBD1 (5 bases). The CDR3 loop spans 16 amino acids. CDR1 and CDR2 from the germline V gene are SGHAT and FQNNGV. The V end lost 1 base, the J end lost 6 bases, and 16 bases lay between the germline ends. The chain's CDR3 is CASSLGRGMRVNTIYF. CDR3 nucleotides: TGTGCCAGCAGCTTAGGACGGGGGATGAGGGTAAACACCATATATTTT.

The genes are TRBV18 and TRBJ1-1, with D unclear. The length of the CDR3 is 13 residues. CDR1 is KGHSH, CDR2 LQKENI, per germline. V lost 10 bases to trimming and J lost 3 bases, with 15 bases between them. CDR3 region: CATSPALHTEAFF. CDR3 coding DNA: TGTGCCACCTCTCCCGCCTTGCACACTGAAGCTTTCTTT.

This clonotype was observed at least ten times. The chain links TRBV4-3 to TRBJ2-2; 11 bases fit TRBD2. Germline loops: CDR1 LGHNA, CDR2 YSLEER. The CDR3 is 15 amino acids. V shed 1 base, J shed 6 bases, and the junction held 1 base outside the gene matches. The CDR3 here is CASSQVAGGPGELFF. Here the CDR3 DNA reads TGCGCCAGCAGCCAAGTAGCGGGAGGGCCCGGGGAGCTGTTTTTT.

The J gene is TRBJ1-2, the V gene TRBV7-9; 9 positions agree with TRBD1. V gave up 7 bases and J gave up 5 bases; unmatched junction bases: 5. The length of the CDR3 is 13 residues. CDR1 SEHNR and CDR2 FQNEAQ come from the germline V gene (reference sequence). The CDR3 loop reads CASITGGLYGYTF. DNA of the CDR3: TGTGCCAGCATTACAGGGGGCCTGTATGGCTACACCTTC. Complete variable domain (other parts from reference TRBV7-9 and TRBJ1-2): DTGVSQNPRHKITKRGQNVTFRCDPISEHNRLYWYRQTLGQGPEFLTYFQNEAQLEKSRLLSDRFSAERPKGSFSTLEIQRTEQGDSAMYLCASITGGLYGYTFGSGTRLTVV.

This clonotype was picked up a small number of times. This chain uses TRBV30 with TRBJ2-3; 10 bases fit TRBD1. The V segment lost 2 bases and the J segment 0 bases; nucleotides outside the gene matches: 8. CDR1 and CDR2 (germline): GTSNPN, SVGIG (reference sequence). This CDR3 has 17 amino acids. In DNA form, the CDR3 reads TGTGCCTGGAGTAGGTTAGGGACAGGGGCTAGCACAGATACGCAGTATTTT. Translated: CAWSRLGTGASTDTQYF.

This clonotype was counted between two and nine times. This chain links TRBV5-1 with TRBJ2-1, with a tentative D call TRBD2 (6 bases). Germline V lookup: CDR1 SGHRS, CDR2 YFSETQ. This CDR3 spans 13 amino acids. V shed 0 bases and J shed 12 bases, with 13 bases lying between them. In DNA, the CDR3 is TGCGCCAGCAGCTTGGAGGCGGGATCTGGGCAGTTCTTC. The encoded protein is CASSLEAGSGQFF.

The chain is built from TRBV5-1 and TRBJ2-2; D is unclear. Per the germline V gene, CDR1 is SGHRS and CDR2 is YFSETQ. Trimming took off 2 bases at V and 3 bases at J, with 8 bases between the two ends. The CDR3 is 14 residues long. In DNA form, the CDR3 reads TGCGCCAGCAGCTTTTACGTGGACACCGGGGAGCTGTTTTTT. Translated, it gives CASSFYVDTGELFF. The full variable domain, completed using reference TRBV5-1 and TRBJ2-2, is KAGVTQTPRYLIKTRGQQVTLSCSPISGHRSVSWYQQTPGQGLQFLFEYFSETQRNKGNFPGRFSGRQFSNSRSEMNVSTLELGDSALYLCASSFYVDTGELFFGEGSRLTVL.

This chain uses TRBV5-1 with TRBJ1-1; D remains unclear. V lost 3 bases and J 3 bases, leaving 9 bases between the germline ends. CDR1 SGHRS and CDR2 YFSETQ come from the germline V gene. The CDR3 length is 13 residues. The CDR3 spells CASSYDIYTEAFF. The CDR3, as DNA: TGCGCCAGCAGCTACGACATATACACTGAAGCTTTCTTT.